The 11 T cell receptor beta chains in this list originate from one sample, sequenced in a study of blood T cell repertoires in COVID-19. The repertoire was sequenced with immunoSEQ multiplex PCR; TCRdb's copy has only in-frame clones and lacks some. Found here are roughly 29,000 clones, around 83% of them singletons; the top ten hold 25%. Sequenced input: peripheral blood. The receptors come from a man between 70 and 80 years old with active COVID-19.

This clone came up once. V gene TRBV18 combines with J gene TRBJ1-6, with D hard to call. V lost 3 bases and J 10 bases, leaving 16 bases between the germline ends. The CDR3 loop spans 15 amino acids. The germline CDR1 and CDR2 sequences are KGHSH and LQKENI. Here the CDR3 DNA reads TGTGCCAGCTCACCCACGGGGAGGGTGCGGTCACCCCTCCACTTT. Its protein is CASSPTGRVRSPLHF.

This clone was seen a single time. The genes are TRBV6-5 and TRBJ2-5; D not resolved. V was shortened by 7 bases and J by 4 bases, with 7 bases between the two germline ends. CDR1 is MNHEY, CDR2 SVGAGI, per germline. The CDR3 extends over 11 amino acids. CDR3 residues: CASIYGETQYF. CDR3 sequence (DNA): TGTGCCAGCATATACGGAGAGACCCAGTACTTC.

The chain uses TRBV19 and TRBJ1-5; D possibly corresponds to TRBD1 (6 bases). V lost 6 bases and J 3 bases, leaving 15 bases between the germline ends. Germline values: CDR1 LNHDA, CDR2 SQIVND (reference sequence). This CDR3 region has 15 residues. The CDR3 bases are TGTGCCAGTAGCATGGGGGCAGGGAACAATCAGCCCCAGCATTTT. Residues: CASSMGAGNNQPQHF. Drawing the rest from reference TRBV19 and TRBJ1-5, the complete variable domain is DGGITQSPKYLFRKEGQNVTLSCEQNLNHDAMYWYRQDPGQGLRLIYYSQIVNDFQKGDIAEGYSVSREKKESFPLTVTSAQKNPTAFYLCASSMGAGNNQPQHFGDGTRLSIL.

The chain is built from TRBV6-5 and TRBJ1-1, with TRBD1 identical over 11 bases. Germline CDR1 and CDR2: MNHEY and SVGAGI. The V segment lost 9 bases and the J segment 4 bases; nucleotides outside the gene matches: 10. CDR3 size: 15 residues. The CDR3 coding sequence is TGTGCCAGTCATCGGGACAGGGGGTCCGGCACTGAAGCTTTCTTT. Its protein product is CASHRDRGSGTEAFF.

V usage is TRBV3-1 (or the pseudogene TRBV3-2) and J usage is TRBJ2-5; D ambiguous. CDR1 and CDR2 (germline): LGHDT, YNNKEL (reference sequence). Trimming left V 0 bases short and J 2 bases short, with 7 bases between. The CDR3 is 14 amino acids. The CDR3 DNA reads as TGTGCCAGCAGCCAAGAGCAACTACAAGAGACCCAGTACTTC. Protein sequence: CASSQEQLQETQYF.

The gene calls are TRBV28 and TRBJ1-1; D gene uncertain. CDR3 length equals 12 residues. Germline lookup yields CDR1 MDHEN and CDR2 SYDVKM. V was pared by 7 bases and J by 4 bases, with 10 bases between. The CDR3 DNA reads as TGTGCCAGCACTACTAGACTCACTGAAGCTTTCTTT. It specifies CASTTRLTEAFF. Using reference TRBV28 and TRBJ1-1 for the parts outside the CDR3, the full variable domain is DVKVTQSSRYLVKRTGEKVFLECVQDMDHENMFWYRQDPGLGLRLIYFSYDVKMKEKGDIPEGYSVSREKKERFSLILESASTNQTSMYLCASTTRLTEAFFGQGTRLTVV.

CDR3 in DNA: TGTGCCAGCAGCTCGCGGACAGGGCCGAATGAGCAGTTCTTC. Its protein product is CASSSRTGPNEQFF. The J gene is TRBJ2-1, the V gene TRBV9, with 8 bases that match TRBD1. Trimming cost V 4 bases and J 7 bases; bases outside gene matches: 7. The CDR3 spans 14 residues. The germline CDR1 and CDR2 sequences are SGDLS and YYNGEE.

The chain has TRBV30 and TRBJ1-1; D gene uncertain. This CDR3 has 13 amino acids. The germline gives CDR1 GTSNPN, CDR2 SVGIG (reference sequence). Trimming left V 2 bases short and J 1 base short, with 8 bases between. The DNA of the CDR3 is TGTGCCTGGAGTTACCAGGCGAACACTGAAGCTTTCTTT. Translating gives CAWSYQANTEAFF.

In this sample, this clone turned up once. The CDR3 loop is CATAQRETQYF. DNA of the CDR3: TGTGCCACGGCCCAGAGGGAGACCCAGTACTTC. The V call is TRBV3-1 (or the pseudogene TRBV3-2), the J call TRBJ2-5; D gene uncertain. The CDR3 sequence is 11 residues long. CDR1 is LGHDT and CDR2 is YNNKEL in the germline V gene (reference sequence). V was clipped by 10 bases and J by 5 bases, with 11 bases between them.

V gene TRBV7-3 combines with J gene TRBJ2-3; possibly TRBD1 for D (5 bases). V was trimmed by 5 bases and J by 2 bases, leaving 17 bases between them. Looked up from germline, CDR1 is SGHTA and CDR2 is FQGTGA. The CDR3 is 16 amino acids. The CDR3 here is CASSPPNLGHTDTQYF. The CDR3 DNA sequence: TGTGCCAGCAGCCCCCCTAATCTGGGGCACACAGATACGCAGTATTTT.

The gene calls are TRBV9 and TRBJ1-3; no definite D call. Germline V CDR1 and CDR2: SGDLS, YYNGEE. The CDR3 totals 14 residues. Trimming took 0 bases from V and 1 from J, leaving 5 bases between them. The CDR3 region has the DNA TGTGCCAGCAGCGTAGCTGTTTCTGGAAACACCATATATTTT. It encodes CASSVAVSGNTIYF.